This T cell receptor (beta chain) was obtained from a study of blood T cell repertoires in COVID-19. Study processing details: Amplification of reference gene primers provided the estimated nucleated cell counts. Profiling relied on immunoSEQ multiplex PCR, and the TCRdb table lists in-frame clones only, not all of them. The DNA gave D and trimming, while V, J and clone size come from that table. The table records under 250,000 clones, over 80% of them present only once. V dropped 3 bases and J dropped 5; count of bases not matched to a gene: 6. The CDR3 has 15 residues. Per germline, CDR1 SGHRS and CDR2 YFSETQ.

Material for sequencing was peripheral blood. The sequence was collected from a human donor in a cohort sampled during active COVID-19. The rearrangement uses TRBV5-1 and TRBJ2-7, with TRBD2 matching over 12 bases. CDR3 bases: TGCGCCAGCAGCTCTAGCGGGAGGGCCGGGGACGAGCAGTACTTC. Protein: CASSSSGRAGDEQYF. The full variable domain, its missing parts supplied by reference TRBV5-1 and TRBJ2-7, is KAGVTQTPRYLIKTRGQQVTLSCSPISGHRSVSWYQQTPGQGLQFLFEYFSETQRNKGNFPGRFSGRQFSNSRSEMNVSTLELGDSALYLCASSSSGRAGDEQYFGPGTRLTVT.